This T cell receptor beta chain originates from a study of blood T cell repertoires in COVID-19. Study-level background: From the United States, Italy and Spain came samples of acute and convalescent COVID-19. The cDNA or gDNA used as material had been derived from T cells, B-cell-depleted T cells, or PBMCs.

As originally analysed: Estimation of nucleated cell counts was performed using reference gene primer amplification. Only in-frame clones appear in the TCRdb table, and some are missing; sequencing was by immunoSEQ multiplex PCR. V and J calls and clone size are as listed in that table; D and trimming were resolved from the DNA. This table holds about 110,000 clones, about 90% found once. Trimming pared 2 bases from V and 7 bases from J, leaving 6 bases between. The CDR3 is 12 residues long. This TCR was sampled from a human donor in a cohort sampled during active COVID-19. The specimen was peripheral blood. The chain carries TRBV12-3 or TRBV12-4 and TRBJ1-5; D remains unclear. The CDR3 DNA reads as TGTGCCAGCAGTTTATCATTGCAGCCCCAGCATTTT. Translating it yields CASSLSLQPQHF.